These T cell receptor beta chains were read from a single sample in a study of cytomegalovirus exposure and HLA in healthy donors. Measured with immunoSEQ multiplex PCR; TCRdb has only the in-frame clones, and not every one. The sample consists of under 200,000 clones, approximately 83% of them appearing once. Material: PBMCs. The source is a man younger than 30 in good health and CMV-seropositive. Each CDR3 is given with its conserved first and last residue. D genes are given only for firm matches. Clone size appears in some rows only: once, few, many, or a class for an expanded clone.

V gene: TRBV6-5; clone size: -; J gene: TRBJ2-1; D gene: -; CDR3 protein: CASSYRGTYNEQFF; CDR3 DNA: TGTGCCAGCAGTTACAGGGGGACCTACAATGAGCAGTTCTTC
V gene: TRBV7-7; clone size: -; J gene: TRBJ2-5; D gene: TRBD2; CDR3 protein: CASSSGLAGETQYF; CDR3 DNA: TGTGCTAGCAGCTCGGGACTAGCAGGGGAGACCCAGTACTTC
V gene: TRBV10-3; clone size: few; J gene: TRBJ1-1; D gene: -; CDR3 protein: CATEGGQGTEAFF; CDR3 DNA: TGTGCCACCGAAGGCGGTCAGGGGACTGAAGCTTTCTTT
V gene: TRBV18; clone size: -; J gene: TRBJ2-7; D gene: TRBD1; CDR3 protein: CASSLKDRGNEQYF; CDR3 DNA: TGTGCCAGCTCACTAAAGGACAGGGGGAACGAGCAGTACTTC
V gene: TRBV30; clone size: -; J gene: TRBJ2-7; D gene: -; CDR3 protein: CAWSVGPWRYF; CDR3 DNA: TGTGCCTGGAGTGTTGGGCCCTGGCGGTACTTC
V gene: TRBV5-1; clone size: -; J gene: TRBJ2-4; D gene: TRBD2; CDR3 protein: CASSEGTSGAKNIQYF; CDR3 DNA: TGCGCCAGCAGCGAAGGGACTAGCGGGGCGAAAAACATTCAGTACTTC
V gene: TRBV7-8; clone size: -; J gene: TRBJ1-4; D gene: TRBD1; CDR3 protein: CASSLDDRAVGEKLFF; CDR3 DNA: TGTGCCAGCAGCTTAGATGACAGGGCCGTGGGGGAAAAACTGTTTTTT
V gene: TRBV5-1; clone size: -; J gene: TRBJ1-4; D gene: -; CDR3 protein: CASSPTGTRGEKLFF; CDR3 DNA: TGCGCCAGCAGCCCGACGGGGACTCGAGGTGAAAAACTGTTTTTT
V gene: TRBV2; clone size: -; J gene: TRBJ2-7; D gene: -; CDR3 protein: CASKRTPFYEQYF; CDR3 DNA: TGTGCCAGCAAACGGACTCCATTTTACGAGCAGTACTTC
V gene: TRBV14; clone size: once; J gene: TRBJ2-7; D gene: TRBD2; CDR3 protein: CASSDLTAGVYEQYF; CDR3 DNA: TGTGCCAGCAGCGATCTAACCGCGGGGGTCTACGAGCAGTACTTC
V gene: TRBV27; clone size: once; J gene: TRBJ2-3; D gene: TRBD2; CDR3 protein: CASSLLSTSGSTDTQYF; CDR3 DNA: TGTGCCAGCAGTTTATTATCGACTAGCGGAAGCACAGATACGCAGTATTTT
V gene: TRBV19; clone size: -; J gene: TRBJ1-1; D gene: -; CDR3 protein: CASSLSGNTEAFF; CDR3 DNA: TGTGCCAGTAGTCTCTCAGGGAACACTGAAGCTTTCTTT
V gene: TRBV9; clone size: -; J gene: TRBJ2-1; D gene: TRBD1; CDR3 protein: CASSPRQGGNEQFF; CDR3 DNA: TGTGCCAGCTCCCCACGACAGGGGGGCAATGAGCAGTTCTTC
V gene: TRBV7-6; clone size: -; J gene: TRBJ1-6; D gene: -; CDR3 protein: CASSRGGAYSPLHF; CDR3 DNA: TGTGCCAGCAGCCGGGGGGGGGCTTATTCACCCCTCCACTTT
V gene: TRBV9; clone size: -; J gene: TRBJ1-1; D gene: -; CDR3 protein: CASSAPRGASNTEAFF; CDR3 DNA: TGTGCCAGCAGCGCACCTCGGGGGGCCAGCAACACTGAAGCTTTCTTT
V gene: TRBV7-2; clone size: -; J gene: TRBJ2-5; D gene: -; CDR3 protein: CASSLAYQETQYF; CDR3 DNA: TGTGCCAGCAGCTTAGCCTATCAAGAGACCCAGTACTTC
V gene: TRBV18; clone size: -; J gene: TRBJ2-6; D gene: -; CDR3 protein: CASSYSSGANVLTF; CDR3 DNA: TGTGCCAGCTCCTATTCTTCTGGGGCCAACGTCCTGACTTTC
V gene: TRBV6-1; clone size: once; J gene: TRBJ1-2; D gene: -; CDR3 protein: CASTGQGFLYYGYTF; CDR3 DNA: TGTGCCAGCACGGGTCAGGGGTTTTTGTACTATGGCTACACCTTC
V gene: TRBV5-6; clone size: once; J gene: TRBJ2-3; D gene: -; CDR3 protein: CASSPTGHTDTQYF; CDR3 DNA: TGTGCCAGCAGCCCCACAGGGCACACAGATACGCAGTATTTT
V gene: TRBV30; clone size: -; J gene: TRBJ1-2; D gene: TRBD1; CDR3 protein: CAWNYGTGYGYTF; CDR3 DNA: TGTGCCTGGAATTATGGGACAGGCTATGGCTACACCTTC
V gene: TRBV5-6; clone size: -; J gene: TRBJ2-7; D gene: TRBD2; CDR3 protein: CASSFVAGGREQYF; CDR3 DNA: TGTGCCAGCAGCTTCGTAGCGGGGGGGCGCGAGCAGTACTTC
V gene: TRBV10-2; clone size: -; J gene: TRBJ1-1; D gene: -; CDR3 protein: CASSEYQGSTEAFF; CDR3 DNA: TGCGCCAGCAGTGAGTATCAGGGTTCCACTGAAGCTTTCTTT
V gene: TRBV10-1; clone size: -; J gene: TRBJ2-7; D gene: TRBD1; CDR3 protein: CASSDPRTGVYEQYF; CDR3 DNA: TGCGCCAGCAGCGACCCGAGGACAGGGGTTTACGAGCAGTACTTC
V gene: TRBV5-1; clone size: few; J gene: TRBJ1-4; D gene: -; CDR3 protein: CASSPNRDREKLFF; CDR3 DNA: TGCGCCAGCAGCCCTAACAGGGACCGGGAAAAACTGTTTTTT
V gene: TRBV4-1; clone size: -; J gene: TRBJ2-3; D gene: -; CDR3 protein: CASSQGEADTQYF; CDR3 DNA: TGCGCCAGCAGCCAAGGGGAGGCAGATACGCAGTATTTT
V gene: TRBV5-4; clone size: -; J gene: TRBJ1-1; D gene: TRBD1; CDR3 protein: CASSADRGIMNTEAFF; CDR3 DNA: TGTGCCAGCAGCGCTGACAGGGGAATTATGAACACTGAAGCTTTCTTT
V gene: TRBV2; clone size: -; J gene: TRBJ1-1; D gene: -; CDR3 protein: CASSEGAVNTEAFF; CDR3 DNA: TGTGCCAGCAGTGAGGGGGCCGTGAACACTGAAGCTTTCTTT
V gene: TRBV9; clone size: -; J gene: TRBJ1-1; D gene: TRBD1; CDR3 protein: CASSLTTGPNTEAFF; CDR3 DNA: TGTGCCAGCAGCCTCACGACAGGGCCTAACACTGAAGCTTTCTTT
V gene: TRBV7-9; clone size: -; J gene: TRBJ1-1; D gene: -; CDR3 protein: CASSLEGGSEAFF; CDR3 DNA: TGTGCCAGCAGCTTAGAAGGGGGTTCTGAAGCTTTCTTT
V gene: TRBV6-6; clone size: -; J gene: TRBJ2-7; D gene: -; CDR3 protein: CASSYLGGDEQYF; CDR3 DNA: TGTGCCAGCAGTTACCTGGGCGGGGACGAGCAGTACTTC
V gene: TRBV4-1; clone size: -; J gene: TRBJ2-7; D gene: -; CDR3 protein: CASSQGGGKKRGPSAEQYF; CDR3 DNA: TGCGCCAGCAGCCAAGGAGGGGGCAAAAAGCGGGGGCCGTCCGCGGAGCAGTACTTC
V gene: TRBV11-2; clone size: -; J gene: TRBJ2-5; D gene: -; CDR3 protein: CASSSLVRGAVWKTQYF; CDR3 DNA: TGTGCCAGCAGCAGCTTAGTGCGGGGAGCGGTTTGGAAGACCCAGTACTTC
V gene: TRBV28; clone size: -; J gene: TRBJ1-3; D gene: -; CDR3 protein: CASKAGGSGNTIYF; CDR3 DNA: TGTGCCAGCAAGGCGGGGGGCTCTGGAAACACCATATATTTT
V gene: TRBV5-1; clone size: -; J gene: TRBJ2-2; D gene: TRBD1; CDR3 protein: CASSSGGRNTGELFF; CDR3 DNA: TGCGCCAGCAGCTCAGGGGGTAGGAACACCGGGGAGCTGTTTTTT
V gene: TRBV28; clone size: -; J gene: TRBJ1-5; D gene: -; CDR3 protein: CASTPQRGLINQPQHF; CDR3 DNA: TGTGCCAGCACCCCCCAGCGTGGACTGATCAATCAGCCCCAGCATTTT
V gene: TRBV4-3; clone size: -; J gene: TRBJ1-2; D gene: -; CDR3 protein: CASSQDQSRAGYTF; CDR3 DNA: TGCGCCAGCAGCCAAGATCAGTCCAGGGCTGGCTACACCTTC
V gene: TRBV4-2; clone size: -; J gene: TRBJ2-3; D gene: -; CDR3 protein: CASSQGAVDTQYF; CDR3 DNA: TGTGCCAGCAGCCAAGGGGCCGTAGATACGCAGTATTTT
V gene: TRBV9; clone size: -; J gene: TRBJ2-3; D gene: TRBD2; CDR3 protein: CASSEGLADGTDTQYF; CDR3 DNA: TGTGCCAGCAGCGAGGGACTAGCAGACGGCACAGATACGCAGTATTTT
V gene: TRBV19; clone size: few; J gene: TRBJ1-1; D gene: -; CDR3 protein: CASSSNTEAFF; CDR3 DNA: TGTGCCAGTAGTTCAAACACTGAAGCTTTCTTT
V gene: TRBV10-2; clone size: -; J gene: TRBJ2-7; D gene: -; CDR3 protein: CASSEAYYEQYF; CDR3 DNA: TGCGCCAGCAGTGAGGCCTACTACGAGCAGTACTTC
V gene: TRBV7-9; clone size: -; J gene: TRBJ2-5; D gene: TRBD1; CDR3 protein: CASSPEDRGRETQYF; CDR3 DNA: TGTGCCAGCAGCCCCGAGGACAGGGGGCGAGAGACCCAGTACTTC
V gene: TRBV5-4; clone size: -; J gene: TRBJ2-3; D gene: TRBD2; CDR3 protein: CASSNGLGLAGASTDTQYF; CDR3 DNA: TGTGCCAGCAGCAATGGGTTGGGACTAGCGGGGGCCAGCACAGATACGCAGTATTTT
V gene: TRBV14; clone size: -; J gene: TRBJ1-2; D gene: -; CDR3 protein: CASSQDQVSPLGYTF; CDR3 DNA: TGTGCCAGCAGCCAAGATCAGGTAAGCCCGCTAGGCTACACCTTC